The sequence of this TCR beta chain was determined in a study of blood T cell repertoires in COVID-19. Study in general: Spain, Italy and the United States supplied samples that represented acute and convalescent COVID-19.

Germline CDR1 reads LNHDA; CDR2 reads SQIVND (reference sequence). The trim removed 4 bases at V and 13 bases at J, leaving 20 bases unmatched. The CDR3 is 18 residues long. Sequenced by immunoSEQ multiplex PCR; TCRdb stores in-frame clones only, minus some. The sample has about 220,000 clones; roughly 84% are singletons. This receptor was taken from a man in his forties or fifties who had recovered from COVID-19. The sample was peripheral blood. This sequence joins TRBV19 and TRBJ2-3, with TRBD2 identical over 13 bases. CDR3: CASSTPGLAGSDPIREYF. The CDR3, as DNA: TGTGCCAGTAGTACTCCGGGACTAGCGGGGTCGGATCCGATAAGGGAGTATTTT.